The T cell receptor beta chain described here comes from a study of T-cell memory formation after mild COVID-19. This clonotype was detected a few times. As yet, its antigen is unknown. The CDR3 totals 14 residues. Unmatched junction bases numbered 6, after V lost 7 bases and J lost 2 bases. The germline V gene encodes CDR1 SNHLY and CDR2 FYNNEI. Study-level points and caveats: Whether day 37 second-wave clones are SARS-CoV-2-specific was not confirmed.

TCRdb reprocessed the 5' RACE reads with MiXCR, giving one entry per CDR3 protein. The table shows around 200,000 distinct CDR3 sequences, with around 27% occurring only once. This TCR was sampled from an adult woman who had mild COVID-19 (a few samples of this study predate the infection). Cell type and time point are not known. The sample comprised PBMCs or a T cell subset sorted from them (not recorded which). This chain joins TRBV2 and TRBJ2-3; TRBD1 aligns across 7 bases. This CDR3 reads CASKTTGPTDTQYF. CDR3 nucleotides: TGTGCCAGCAAAACGACAGGGCCCACAGATACGCAGTATTTT.